The clone carrying this T cell receptor (beta chain) was detected a few times. A far larger clone is off by one base, so a read error is likely. The record originates from a study of shared clonotypes between healthy human individuals. This CDR3 is 13 amino acids long. Trimming stripped 8 bases from V and 3 bases from J, with 13 bases between. CDR1 and CDR2 (germline): MNHNS, SASEGT. Sequencing was performed with immunoSEQ multiplex PCR; in TCRdb, only in-frame clones are kept and a portion is missing. The profile shows 450,000 to 500,000 clones, approximately 81% of them singletons. This TCR derives from a middle-aged woman in good health. Some clones in this sample may be carry-over from other donors' samples. Sequencing was performed on PBMCs. The chain carries TRBV6-1 and TRBJ1-1; no firm D call. The chain's CDR3 is CASAMGLYTEAFF. CDR3 in DNA: TGTGCCAGCGCTATGGGCCTTTACACTGAAGCTTTCTTT.